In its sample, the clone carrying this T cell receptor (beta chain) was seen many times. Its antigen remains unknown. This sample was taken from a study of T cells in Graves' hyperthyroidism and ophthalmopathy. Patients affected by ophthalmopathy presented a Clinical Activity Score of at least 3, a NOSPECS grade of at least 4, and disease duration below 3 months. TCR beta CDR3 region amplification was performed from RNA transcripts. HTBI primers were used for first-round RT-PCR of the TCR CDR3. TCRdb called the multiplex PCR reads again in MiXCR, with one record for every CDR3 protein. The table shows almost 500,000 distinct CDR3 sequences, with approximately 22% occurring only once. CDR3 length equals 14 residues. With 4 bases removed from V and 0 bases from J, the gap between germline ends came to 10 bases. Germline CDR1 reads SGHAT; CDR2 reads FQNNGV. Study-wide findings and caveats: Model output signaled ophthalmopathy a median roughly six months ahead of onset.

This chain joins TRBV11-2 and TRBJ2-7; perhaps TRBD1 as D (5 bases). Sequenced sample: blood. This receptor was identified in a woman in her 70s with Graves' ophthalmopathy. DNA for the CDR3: TGTGCCAGCAGCTCCCAGGGCACCTCCTACGAGCAGTACTTC. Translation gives CASSSQGTSYEQYF.